Following are 24 T cell receptor beta chains from one sample sequenced in a study of post-analysis software for immune sequencing data. Study outcomes and limitations: There were about five TRBV segments more frequent in patients than controls, and TRBV5-6, TRBV5-1 and TRBV20-1 were among them.

Unique molecular identifiers featured in each of the TCR beta cDNA libraries. TCRdb passed the PCR reads through MiXCR, listing each CDR3 protein once. The table records under 650,000 distinct CDR3 sequences, roughly 47% of them present only once. For these TCRs, the target antigens are not known. The specimen was blood. The receptors stem from a girl aged 5 to 17 with multiple sclerosis.

The chain uses TRBV7-8 and TRBJ1-6; TRBD1 is a possible D gene (5 bases). The CDR3 is made up of 13 amino acids. Trimming pared 5 bases from V and 9 bases from J, leaving 11 bases between. CDR1 SGHVS and CDR2 FQNEAQ come from the germline V gene. The DNA for the CDR3 is TGTGCCAGCAGCGAGACGGGGGGTTCACCCCTCCACTTT. Its protein product is CASSETGGSPLHF.

V and J are TRBV5-1 and TRBJ2-5; D may be TRBD1 or TRBD2 (6 bases each). The germline CDR1 and CDR2 sequences are SGHRS and YFSETQ. Trimming left V 4 bases short and J 5 bases short, with 18 bases between. The CDR3 runs 15 residues. CDR3 nucleotides: TGCGCCAGCAGCAAGGAGACGGGGGCGCGGGAGACCCAGTACTTC. This sequence encodes CASSKETGARETQYF.

The rearrangement joins TRBV20-1 to TRBJ2-6, with D uncertain. The CDR3 loop spans 13 amino acids. V lost 5 bases and J 4 bases, leaving 9 bases between the germline ends. Germline V gives CDR1 DFQATT, CDR2 SNEGSKA (reference sequence). The CDR3 coding sequence is TGCAGTGCTCCCCTCTCGGGGGCCAACGTCCTGACTTTC. Translating it yields CSAPLSGANVLTF.

This clonotype turned up a few times. J is TRBJ2-1 and V is TRBV12-3 or TRBV12-4, with a weak D call TRBD1 (7 bases). The V end was cut by 6 bases, the J end by 5 bases, with 20 bases between. This CDR3 has 16 residues. In DNA form, the CDR3 reads TGTGCCAGCAGCAGGGGGGCCCAGGCCGTTGACAATGAGCAGTTCTTC. Translating it yields CASSRGAQAVDNEQFF.

The rearrangement uses TRBV20-1 and TRBJ1-1; D uncertain. V lost 3 bases to trimming and J lost 1 base, with 12 bases between them. This CDR3 contains 14 residues. The germline V gene has CDR1 DFQATT and CDR2 SNEGSKA (reference sequence). CDR3 loop: CSASPGRTNTEAFF. The CDR3 DNA sequence: TGCAGTGCTAGCCCCGGACGGACGAACACTGAAGCTTTCTTT.

This chain connects TRBV12-3 or TRBV12-4 to TRBJ1-1; D is unresolved. The CDR3 has 12 amino acids. Trimming stripped 4 bases from V and 9 bases from J, with 12 bases between. CDR3 sequence (DNA): TGTGCCAGCAGTTCCTCATGGTTGAAAGCTTTCTTT. Residues: CASSSSWLKAFF.

This clonotype was observed a few times. The chain joins TRBV12-3 or TRBV12-4 to TRBJ2-7, with TRBD2 matching 7 bases. CDR3 length: 15 amino acids. Trimming removed 6 bases from V and 0 bases from J; junction bases left unmatched: 8. The CDR3 DNA sequence: TGTGCCAGCAGCGGTAGGGAGGGCAGCTCCTACGAGCAGTACTTC. Translated: CASSGREGSSYEQYF.

The chain is built from TRBV6-5 and TRBJ2-7; 10 nucleotides agree with TRBD2. Trimming cost V 5 bases and J 0 bases; bases outside gene matches: 4. The CDR3 has 15 residues. Per the germline V gene, CDR1 is MNHEY and CDR2 is SVGAGI. The DNA for the CDR3 is TGTGCCAGCAGTCTACTAGCGGGGCGCTCCTACGAGCAGTACTTC. This translates into CASSLLAGRSYEQYF.

There are a few counts of this clonotype. The chain couples TRBV20-1 to TRBJ2-1, with D possibly matching TRBD2 (5 bases). The CDR3 totals 13 residues. The germline CDR1 and CDR2 sequences are DFQATT and SNEGSKA (reference sequence). V lost 4 bases to trimming and J lost 12 bases, with 19 bases between them. This CDR3 reads CSATRVVGVSQFF. The CDR3 region has the DNA TGCAGTGCTACCCGCGTAGTCGGGGTATCGCAGTTCTTC.

In the case of this clonotype: One end of the junction is discordant with germline, which a read error may explain. This chain joins TRBV5-5 and TRBJ2-7; D not certain. The DNA end favors TRBJ2-4, so the J call may be wrong. The CDR3 covers 15 residues. Germline V gene sequence: CDR1 SGHKS, CDR2 YYEKEE (reference sequence). The CDR3 nucleotides read TGTGCCAGCAGTTGGAGTGGCGGAACCAAGAACATTCAGTACTTC. Translation gives CASSWSGGTKNIQYF.

The chain carries TRBV7-8 and TRBJ2-1; possibly TRBD2 for D (5 bases). Trimming cost V 6 bases and J 7 bases, with 25 bases left between them. Germline V lookup: CDR1 SGHVS, CDR2 FQNEAQ. This CDR3 comprises 17 residues. The CDR3 sequence is CASSLASVGVNWNEQFF. CDR3 DNA: TGTGCCAGCAGTCTAGCCTCAGTCGGGGTCAACTGGAATGAGCAGTTCTTC.

V gene TRBV4-1 combines with J gene TRBJ2-7; no definite D call. The CDR3 consists of 13 residues. Trimming cost V 4 bases and J 3 bases, with 10 bases left between them. CDR1 is MGHRA and CDR2 is YSYEKL in the germline V gene. The CDR3: CASSLAWNYEQYF. The CDR3 coding sequence is TGCGCCAGCAGCCTGGCGTGGAACTACGAGCAGTACTTC.

This clonotype was seen only a few times. V usage is TRBV20-1 and J usage is TRBJ2-5; D is ambiguous. V lost 3 bases to trimming and J lost 4 bases, with 9 bases between them. Germline loops: CDR1 DFQATT, CDR2 SNEGSKA (reference sequence). This CDR3 contains 12 residues. This CDR3 is CSARSRVETQYF. CDR3 nucleotides: TGCAGTGCTAGGAGTAGGGTAGAGACCCAGTACTTC.

This clonotype was seen more than once but under ten times. V gene TRBV12-3 or TRBV12-4 combines with J gene TRBJ2-4; no firm D call. The CDR3 is 15 residues long. Between the trimmed V and J ends, which lost 1 base and 0 bases, there was a span of 7 bases. CDR3 protein: CASSLVVGAKNIQYF. The CDR3 bases are TGTGCCAGCAGTTTAGTCGTGGGAGCCAAAAACATTCAGTACTTC.

Only a few counts were recorded for this clonotype. CDR3 DNA: TGTGCCAGCAGCGTAGGTCAAGCGGGGGGTCTGGATGAGCAGTTCTTC. Protein: CASSVGQAGGLDEQFF. The V call is TRBV9, the J call TRBJ2-1, with TRBD2 matching 9 bases. V was pared by 0 bases and J by 8 bases, with 9 bases of the junction left unmatched. The germline V gene encodes CDR1 SGDLS and CDR2 YYNGEE. There are 16 residues in the CDR3.

This clonotype has only a few counts. This chain joins TRBV5-1 and TRBJ2-5; D might be TRBD2 (7 bases). The CDR3 length is 14 residues. Trimming removed 5 bases at V and 6 bases at J, with 17 bases between. Germline-derived CDR1 and CDR2 are SGHRS and YFSETQ. CDR3 sequence: CASSPAGAGKTQYF. The CDR3 DNA reads as TGCGCCAGCAGTCCGGCGGGGGCCGGGAAGACCCAGTACTTC.

There are a few counts of this clonotype. The rearrangement joins TRBV5-8 to TRBJ2-3; the D is unclear. Deletions cut 1 base from V and 2 bases from J, with 8 bases between. The CDR3 covers 14 residues. Germline CDR1 and CDR2: SGHTS and YDEGEE. This chain's CDR3 is CASSLSLSTDTQYF. CDR3 nucleotide sequence: TGTGCCAGCAGCTTGTCACTTTCCACAGATACGCAGTATTTT. Drawing the rest from reference TRBV5-8 and TRBJ2-3, the complete variable domain is EAGVTQSPTHLIKTRGQQATLRCSPISGHTSVYWYQQALGLGLQFLLWYDEGEERNRGNFPPRFSGRQFPNYSSELNVNALELEDSALYLCASSLSLSTDTQYFGPGTRLTVL.

The V gene is TRBV6-5, the J gene TRBJ1-2; no reliable D call. Germline CDR1 MNHEY, CDR2 SVGAGI. Trimming took 0 bases from V and 8 from J, leaving 13 bases between them. The CDR3 length is 14 residues. The CDR3 DNA reads TGTGCCAGCAGTTACTCCGGGCCCCGGGCGGGCTACACCTTC. Translating it yields CASSYSGPRAGYTF.

This clonotype occurred once. The chain employs TRBV6-5 and TRBJ1-1, with D perhaps TRBD1 (5 bases). This CDR3 region has 12 residues. Trimming stripped 7 bases from V and 6 bases from J, with 12 bases between. CDR1 is MNHEY, CDR2 SVGAGI, per germline. DNA of the CDR3: TGTGCCAGCAACCGGGGGACCTCTGAAGCTTTCTTT. This sequence encodes CASNRGTSEAFF.

V gene TRBV12-3 or TRBV12-4 combines with J gene TRBJ2-7; 10 positions match TRBD2. With 6 bases clipped from V and 1 base from J, the junction kept 6 bases outside the gene matches. This CDR3 is built from 15 residues. CDR3 amino acids: CASRTRAGGSYEQYF. The CDR3 DNA reads TGTGCCAGCAGGACCCGAGCGGGAGGGTCCTACGAGCAGTACTTC.

This rearrangement joins TRBV5-1 to TRBJ1-5; weak D call: TRBD1 (6 bases). V shed 3 bases and J shed 7 bases, with 17 bases lying between them. CDR1 is SGHRS, CDR2 YFSETQ, per germline. The length of the CDR3 is 15 residues. Here the CDR3 DNA reads TGCGCCAGCAGCTGGGGGCCGGGAGAAGGGCAGCCCCAGCATTTT. It translates to CASSWGPGEGQPQHF.

Note on this clonotype: Mismatch with germline at one junction end may stem from a read error. The chain is built from TRBV4-1 and TRBJ1-1; possibly TRBD1 for D (6 bases). CDR1 is MGHRA, CDR2 YSYEKL, per germline. The CDR3 is 14 amino acids. The CDR3: CASSQDRGPTKAFF. The CDR3 DNA is TGCGCCAGCAGCCAAGACAGGGGACCCACTAAAGCTTTCTTT.

V and J are TRBV7-3 and TRBJ2-1; 11 bases match TRBD2. Germline CDR1 is SGHTA and CDR2 is FQGTGA. V lost 4 bases and J lost 7; bases outside the gene matches: 18. This CDR3 is 19 amino acids long. In nucleotides, the CDR3 is TGTGCCAGCAGCTCGACGGGGAGGAGAATAGCGGGGGGGCTTAATGAGCAGTTCTTC. Protein: CASSSTGRRIAGGLNEQFF.

This chain connects TRBV6-1 to TRBJ2-1; D gene ambiguous. This CDR3 has 11 amino acids. Between the trimmed V and J ends, which lost 9 bases and 5 bases, there was a span of 8 bases. Germline V CDR1 and CDR2: MNHNS, SASEGT. CDR3 DNA sequence: TGTGCCAGTGCCCAGAACAATGAGCAGTTCTTC. Translation gives CASAQNNEQFF.